These 24 T cell receptor beta chains share one sample of origin, sequenced in a study of spatial heterogeneity in lung cancer. Time point in this sample: sample taken at primary tumor resection. Frozen PBMC, nontumor lung or tumor provided whole RNA, which was sequenced unsorted. One entry per CDR3 protein, called by TCRdb with MiXCR from the 5' RACE reads. The table lists about 36,000 distinct CDR3 sequences, around 5% of them singletons. The sample here was PBMCs, taken at surgery. Receptors originate from a female donor with early-stage non-small cell lung cancer.

This clonotype was observed a handful of times. V is TRBV21-1 and J is TRBJ2-7. TRBV21-1 is recorded as a pseudogene. The CDR3 is 15 amino acids. The CDR3 reads CASSNRESPSYEQYF. The DNA for the CDR3 is TGTGCCAGCAGCAATAGAGAAAGCCCATCCTACGAGCAGTACTTC.

This clonotype was seen at least ten times. J is TRBJ1-2 and V is TRBV30, with D possibly being TRBD1 (5 bases). Germline V gene data show CDR1 as GTSNPN and CDR2 as SVGIG (reference sequence). Trimming pared 6 bases from V and 8 bases from J, leaving 10 bases between. The CDR3 length is 10 residues. CDR3 loop: CACGAAGYTF. DNA of the CDR3: TGTGCCTGCGGGGCGGCGGGCTACACCTTC.

This clonotype was counted a few times. The chain is built from TRBV5-1 and TRBJ2-2; D remains ambiguous. Germline V CDR1 and CDR2: SGHRS, YFSETQ. The CDR3 is 13 amino acids. Trimming stripped 7 bases from V and 4 bases from J, with 11 bases between. CDR3 protein: CASQPGGTGELFF. CDR3 DNA sequence: TGCGCCAGCCAACCGGGCGGCACCGGGGAGCTGTTTTTT. Drawing the rest from reference TRBV5-1 and TRBJ2-2, the complete variable domain is KAGVTQTPRYLIKTRGQQVTLSCSPISGHRSVSWYQQTPGQGLQFLFEYFSETQRNKGNFPGRFSGRQFSNSRSEMNVSTLELGDSALYLCASQPGGTGELFFGEGSRLTVL.

The chain has TRBV18 and TRBJ2-7; 7 bases line up with TRBD2. Looked up from germline, CDR1 is KGHSH and CDR2 is LQKENI. CDR3 length: 17 amino acids. J gave up 1 base and V 3 bases, and 12 bases lay outside the gene matches. CDR3 residues: CASSPGEAGVVSYEQYF. CDR3 bases: TGTGCCAGCTCACCGGGAGAGGCGGGAGTAGTGTCCTACGAGCAGTACTTC.

This clonotype has at least ten counts. The chain carries TRBV5-1 and TRBJ2-5; D remains unclear. The CDR3 loop spans 14 amino acids. The germline CDR1 and CDR2 sequences are SGHRS and YFSETQ. With 2 bases removed from V and 5 bases from J, the gap between germline ends came to 13 bases. CDR3 sequence: CASSFSQREETQYF. The CDR3 DNA sequence: TGCGCCAGCAGCTTTAGTCAGCGCGAGGAGACCCAGTACTTC.

This clonotype was detected ten times or more. The rearrangement uses TRBV12-5 and TRBJ2-1, with TRBD2 as a possible D gene (5 bases). CDR1 is LGHNT and CDR2 is FRNRAP in the germline V gene. Trimming cost V 3 bases and J 6 bases, with 12 bases left between them. This CDR3 spans 14 amino acids. The CDR3 sequence is CASGFGRGFNEQFF. The CDR3 bases are TGTGCTAGTGGTTTCGGTCGAGGGTTCAATGAGCAGTTCTTC.

Regarding this clonotype: The final CDR3 position lacks the conserved phenylalanine or tryptophan, pointing to a likely read error. The CDR3 loop reads CASSQGTSGYEQFL. In nucleotides, the CDR3 is TGTGCCAGCAGCCAAGGGACTAGCGGCTATGAGCAGTTCCTC. This chain uses TRBV3-1 with TRBJ2-1, with 10 bases identical to TRBD2. V lost 1 base to trimming and J lost 8 bases; unmatched junction nucleotides: 2. Germline V lookup: CDR1 LGHDT, CDR2 YNNKEL (reference sequence). This CDR3 has 14 residues.

This clonotype was counted ten times or more. The chain recombines TRBV28 with TRBJ2-3, with a possible D match to TRBD2 (5 bases). With 11 bases removed from V and 11 bases from J, the gap between germline ends came to 20 bases. This CDR3 has 12 amino acids. CDR1 and CDR2 (germline): MDHEN, SYDVKM. The DNA of the CDR3 is TGTGCCGCCGCAACCGGGATCTATGTGCAGTATTTT. Amino acids: CAAATGIYVQYF.

This clonotype was observed many times. This rearrangement joins TRBV27 to TRBJ1-5, with D hard to call. CDR3 length: 14 residues. V was clipped by 6 bases and J by 0 bases, with 9 bases between them. Germline V lookup: CDR1 MNHEY, CDR2 SMNVEV (reference sequence). Here the CDR3 DNA reads TGTGCCAGCAGGCAGGAATATAGCAATCAGCCCCAGCATTTT. It is translated as CASRQEYSNQPQHF.

This clonotype was counted ten times or more. DNA of the CDR3: TGTGCCAGTAGAACTGGGTGGGGCAATCAGCCCCAGCATTTT. Its protein is CASRTGWGNQPQHF. The chain combines TRBV19 with TRBJ1-5; D uncertain. V shed 6 bases and J shed 2 bases, with 11 bases lying between them. Germline CDR1 LNHDA, CDR2 SQIVND (reference sequence). This CDR3 is 14 amino acids long.

This clonotype was observed a handful of times. The gene calls are TRBV24-1 and TRBJ2-1; perhaps TRBD1 as D (6 bases). The CDR3 spans 15 residues. V was trimmed by 1 base and J by 7 bases, leaving 13 bases between them. Germline V gene lookup returns CDR1 KGHDR and CDR2 SFDVKD. This CDR3 is CATSDFGRGRNEQFF. DNA for the CDR3: TGTGCCACCAGTGATTTTGGCAGGGGTAGAAATGAGCAGTTCTTC.

There are many counts of this clonotype. The chain combines TRBV27 with TRBJ2-7; 8 bases agree with TRBD2. The trim removed 3 bases at V and 7 bases at J, leaving 11 bases unmatched. CDR1 is MNHEY, CDR2 SMNVEV, per germline (reference sequence). The CDR3 sequence is 15 residues long. The CDR3 here is CASSLSGRGRGEQYF. The CDR3 DNA reads TGTGCCAGCAGTTTGAGCGGGAGAGGTCGTGGTGAGCAGTACTTC.

This clonotype is classed as medium-sized. CDR3 DNA sequence: TGTGCCAGCAGCTTATTATTTTTTGGGGATAGCAATCAGCCCCAGCATTTT. Protein: CASSLLFFGDSNQPQHF. The chain combines TRBV7-2 with TRBJ1-5; D unresolved. From germline, CDR1 is SGHTA and CDR2 FQGNSA. The CDR3 is 17 residues long. Trimming removed 2 bases at V and 0 bases at J, with 14 bases between.

This chain connects TRBV4-1 to TRBJ1-2; D may be TRBD1 (6 bases). CDR3 length: 13 residues. CDR1 MGHRA and CDR2 YSYEKL come from the germline V gene. V lost 4 bases, J lost 3 bases, and 9 bases lay in between. The CDR3 region has the DNA TGCGCCAGCAGCCGGACAGTATACTATGGCTACACCTTC. This codes for CASSRTVYYGYTF.

The chain employs TRBV19 and TRBJ1-2; 11 nucleotides agree with TRBD1. Germline-derived CDR1 and CDR2 are LNHDA and SQIVND (reference sequence). The CDR3 length is 14 residues. V was pared by 6 bases and J by 4 bases, with 4 bases of the junction left unmatched. The CDR3: CASRQGTGGYGYTF. The CDR3 nucleotides are TGTGCCAGTAGACAGGGGACAGGGGGCTATGGCTACACCTTC.

This clonotype has ten or more counts. The J gene is TRBJ1-5, the V gene TRBV20-1, with 7 bases lining up with TRBD1. V shed 5 bases and J 5 bases; nucleotides not matched to a gene: 6. Germline V gene lookup returns CDR1 DFQATT and CDR2 SNEGSKA (reference sequence). CDR3 length: 13 amino acids. The CDR3 DNA follows: TGCAGTGCTGGGGGGACAGTTCATCAGCCCCAGCATTTT. The encoded protein is CSAGGTVHQPQHF.

This clonotype was recorded many times. This chain joins TRBV20-1 and TRBJ2-7, with D maybe TRBD1 (5 bases). The germline gives CDR1 DFQATT, CDR2 SNEGSKA (reference sequence). V lost 5 bases, J lost 0 bases, and 17 bases lay in between. The CDR3 spans 15 residues. The DNA of the CDR3 is TGCAGTGCTCCCAGACAGCGAGGAGACTCCTACGAGCAGTACTTC. Its protein product is CSAPRQRGDSYEQYF.

In this sample, this clonotype turned up a few times. The CDR3 sequence is CASSDDRGILAGYTF. The CDR3 DNA sequence: TGTGCCAGCAGTGACGACAGGGGGATTCTCGCTGGCTACACCTTC. The rearrangement joins TRBV25-1 to TRBJ1-2, with 9 bases matching TRBD1. The CDR3 has 15 residues. Germline-derived CDR1 and CDR2 are MGHDK and SYGVNS. Trimming cost V 3 bases and J 7 bases; bases outside gene matches: 9.

This clonotype was seen a handful of times. The rearrangement joins TRBV30 to TRBJ1-6; unclear D gene. The CDR3 length is 14 residues. Germline V gene lookup returns CDR1 GTSNPN and CDR2 SVGIG (reference sequence). V was pared by 2 bases and J by 7 bases, with 12 bases between. The CDR3 coding sequence is TGTGCCTGGAGTTTAACGGGGAGGAATTCACCCCTCCACTTT. Its protein product is CAWSLTGRNSPLHF.

Many counts were recorded for this clonotype. The gene calls are TRBV28 and TRBJ2-7, with 7 bases aligning to TRBD1. The CDR3 spans 13 residues. CDR1 MDHEN and CDR2 SYDVKM come from the germline V gene. The ends lost 7 bases at V and 3 bases at J; junction bases unmatched: 6. In nucleotides, the CDR3 is TGTGCCAGCACCGGGACAGCCTACTACGAGCAGTACTTC. Amino acids: CASTGTAYYEQYF. Drawing the rest from reference TRBV28 and TRBJ2-7, the complete variable domain is DVKVTQSSRYLVKRTGEKVFLECVQDMDHENMFWYRQDPGLGLRLIYFSYDVKMKEKGDIPEGYSVSREKKERFSLILESASTNQTSMYLCASTGTAYYEQYFGPGTRLTVT.

The rearrangement joins TRBV9 to TRBJ1-3; D possibly corresponds to TRBD1 (5 bases). Germline CDR1 SGDLS, CDR2 YYNGEE. The V and J ends lost 9 bases and 2 bases respectively, with 15 bases between them. The CDR3 contains 14 residues. The CDR3 DNA reads as TGTGCCACTGGACACGATCCCACTGGAAACACCATATATTTT. This codes for CATGHDPTGNTIYF. Drawing the rest from reference TRBV9 and TRBJ1-3, the complete variable domain is DSGVTQTPKHLITATGQRVTLRCSPRSGDLSVYWYQQSLDQGLQFLIQYYNGEERAKGNILERFSAQQFPDLHSELNLSSLELGDSALYFCATGHDPTGNTIYFGEGSWLTVV.

This clonotype was counted ten times or more. The chain joins TRBV24-1 to TRBJ2-2; D gene uncertain. The V gene's germline CDR1 is KGHDR and CDR2 SFDVKD. Trimming took off 4 bases at V and 5 bases at J, with 13 bases between the two ends. This CDR3 has 15 residues. The CDR3 reads CATSDPGRSTGELFF. The CDR3 bases are TGTGCCACCAGTGACCCGGGCAGATCGACCGGGGAGCTGTTTTTT.

The gene calls are TRBV6-5 and TRBJ2-3, with unresolved D. V lost 4 bases, J lost 1 base, and 6 bases lay in between. CDR3 size: 13 residues. The germline gives CDR1 MNHEY, CDR2 SVGAGI. CDR3 coding DNA: TGTGCCAGCAGTTTGCTGGGCACAGATACGCAGTATTTT. Its protein product is CASSLLGTDTQYF.

This clonotype showed up just a few times. CDR3 bases: TGCAGTGCGATTACAGGGGGAGATACGCAGTATTTT. This codes for CSAITGGDTQYF. The V and J genes are TRBV20-1 and TRBJ2-3, with 8 nucleotides matching TRBD1. V shed 6 bases, J shed 5 bases, and the junction held 4 bases outside the gene matches. The CDR3 contains 12 residues. Germline V gives CDR1 DFQATT, CDR2 SNEGSKA (reference sequence).